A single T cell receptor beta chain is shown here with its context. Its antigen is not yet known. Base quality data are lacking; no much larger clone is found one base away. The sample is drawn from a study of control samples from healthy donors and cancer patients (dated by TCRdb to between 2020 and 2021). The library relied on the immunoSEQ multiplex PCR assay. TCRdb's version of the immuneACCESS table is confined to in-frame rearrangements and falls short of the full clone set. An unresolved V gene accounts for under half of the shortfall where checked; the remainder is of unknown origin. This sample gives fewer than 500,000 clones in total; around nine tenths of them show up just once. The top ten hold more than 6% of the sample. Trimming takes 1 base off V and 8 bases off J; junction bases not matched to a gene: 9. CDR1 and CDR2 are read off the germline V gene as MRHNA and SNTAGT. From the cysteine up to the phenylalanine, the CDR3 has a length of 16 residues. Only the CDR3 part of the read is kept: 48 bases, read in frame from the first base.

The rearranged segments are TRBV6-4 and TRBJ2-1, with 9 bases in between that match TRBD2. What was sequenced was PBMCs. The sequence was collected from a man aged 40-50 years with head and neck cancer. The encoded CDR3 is CASSDWTSAGIYEQFF. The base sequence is TGTGCCAGCAGTGACTGGACTAGCGCGGGAATCTATGAGCAGTTCTTC.